The clone carrying this TCR beta chain was recorded only once. This entry comes from a study of control samples from healthy donors and cancer patients. TCRdb keeps only in-frame clones here, not all; method: immunoSEQ multiplex PCR. This sample yields tens of thousands of clones, of which around 87% are seen a single time; 12% belongs to the top ten. Trimming shortened V by 8 bases and J by 5 bases, and 15 bases separated the two germline ends. Germline values: CDR1 MDHEN, CDR2 SYDVKM. The CDR3 loop spans 13 amino acids. The clonotype comes from a woman aged 55 to 70 with lung cancer. The chain recombines TRBV28 with TRBJ2-5; D remains ambiguous. The specimen was PBMCs. CDR3 sequence: CASGPSTRETQYF. The CDR3 nucleotides read TGTGCCAGCGGGCCCAGTACTCGGGAGACCCAGTACTTC.